Each of the 6 T cell receptor beta chains below was sequenced from the same sample in a study of OX40 agonist ivuxolimab in advanced cancers. Assay: immunoSEQ multiplex PCR; the TCRdb copy retains only in-frame clones and omits some. The sample holds 55,000 to 80,000 clones, roughly four fifths seen once. The source material was CD4+ or CD8+ T cells sorted from blood, sampled in a trial of the OX40 agonist ivuxolimab. Receptor source: an adult with an advanced solid tumor such as melanoma, head and neck, liver or kidney cancer.

The chain joins TRBV14 to TRBJ2-1; 12 nucleotides line up with TRBD2. CDR1 and CDR2 from the germline V gene are SGHDN and FVKESK. The V gene end was trimmed by 4 bases and the J gene end by 9 bases; junction bases not matched to a gene: 10. This CDR3 is built from 16 residues. CDR3 protein: CASSPGLAGDRGEQFF. For the CDR3, the DNA is TGTGCCAGCAGCCCGGGACTAGCGGGTGACCGGGGTGAGCAGTTCTTC. Combining the CDR3 with reference TRBV14 and TRBJ2-1 gives the whole variable domain EAGVTQFPSHSVIEKGQTVTLRCDPISGHDNLYWYRRVMGKEIKFLLHFVKESKQDESGMPNNRFLAERTGGTYSTLKVQPAELEDSGVYFCASSPGLAGDRGEQFFGPGTRLTVL.

V and J are TRBV7-8 and TRBJ1-1, with D possibly matching TRBD1 (6 bases). Germline CDR1 and CDR2: SGHVS and FQNEAQ. The CDR3 consists of 13 residues. V lost 1 base, J lost 11 bases, and 14 bases lay in between. CDR3 DNA: TGTGCCAGCAGCTTAGAGGGGGTTGTAGGGGCTTTCTTT. It specifies CASSLEGVVGAFF. Drawing the rest from reference TRBV7-8 and TRBJ1-1, the complete variable domain is GAGVSQSPRYKVAKRGQDVALRCDPISGHVSLFWYQQALGQGPEFLTYFQNEAQLDKSGLPSDRFFAERPEGSVSTLKIQRTQQEDSAVYLCASSLEGVVGAFFGQGTRLTVV.

The V call is TRBV6-1, the J call TRBJ1-5; the D is unclear. The CDR3 contains 13 residues. Germline V gene sequence: CDR1 MNHNS, CDR2 SASEGT. The V end was cut by 11 bases, the J end by 3 bases, with 14 bases between. The CDR3: CASSVQLNQPQHF. CDR3 bases: TGTGCCTCAAGCGTGCAGCTCAATCAGCCCCAGCATTTT.

The DNA for the CDR3 is TGTGCCAGTACCCCAGGACATTCTTGGAATGGCTACACCTTC. Translating it yields CASTPGHSWNGYTF. This chain links TRBV19 with TRBJ1-2; possible D gene TRBD1, 5 bases. V shed 7 bases and J shed 6 bases, with 18 bases lying between them. This CDR3 has 14 amino acids. The germline CDR1 and CDR2 sequences are LNHDA and SQIVND (reference sequence).

There are a few counts of this clone. The chain employs TRBV7-2 and TRBJ2-2; D is undetermined. The CDR3 spans 11 residues. The germline CDR1 and CDR2 sequences are SGHTA and FQGNSA. Trimming cost V 5 bases and J 6 bases, with 4 bases left between them. This CDR3 is CASSQAGELFF. For the CDR3, the DNA is TGTGCCAGCAGCCAGGCCGGGGAGCTGTTTTTT.

This clone has just one count. The V call is TRBV7-2, the J call TRBJ1-5; 11 positions match TRBD1. V shed 1 base and J 6 bases; nucleotides not matched to a gene: 5. Germline V CDR1 and CDR2: SGHTA, FQGNSA. This CDR3 has 16 amino acids. CDR3 protein: CASSLGRTGGSQPQHF. The CDR3 nucleotides are TGTGCCAGCAGCTTAGGTCGGACAGGGGGCAGTCAGCCCCAGCATTTT.